This record looks at one TCR beta chain sequence and its context. What it binds is not known. TCRdb used MiXCR to reprocess the reads, holding one entry per CDR3 protein. Of about 310,000 distinct CDR3 sequences listed, around 25% are singletons. CDR1 is SGHVT, CDR2 SQSDAQ, per germline. Trimming took off 11 bases at V and 6 bases at J, with 17 bases between the two ends. There are 14 residues in the CDR3. This sample is drawn from a study of T cell repertoires in cytomegalovirus infection. About the study: Both recently identified HLA-C-restricted and well-studied HLA-B-restricted CMV epitopes were used in the study. Signatures in public TCR beta sequences pointed to both CMV infection and matching HLA type.

Whole-study results and caveats: Totalled public TCR beta family frequency picked out people who carried CMV plus the relevant HLA.

The J gene is TRBJ2-6, the V gene TRBV7-4; tentatively, D is TRBD1 (5 bases). Sequences were derived from cultured PBMCs, sampled from culture after CMV antigen stimulation. The TCR originated in a human donor in good health (CMV status not recorded). Some clones in this sample may be carry-over from other donors' samples. The CDR3 reads CAGHLTAEANVLTF. The CDR3 DNA sequence: TGTGCCGGACATCTTACAGCAGAGGCCAACGTCCTGACTTTC.